This T cell receptor (beta chain) was captured by sequencing in a study of shared clonotypes between healthy human individuals. In its sample, this clone was seen many times. Trimming at V came to 3 bases and at J to 1 base, leaving 9 bases not matched to a gene. Germline CDR1 is SGHTA and CDR2 is FQGNSA. CDR3 size: 18 residues. Sequencing was performed with immunoSEQ multiplex PCR; in TCRdb, only in-frame clones are kept and a portion is missing. The repertoire consists of some 200,000 clones, with approximately 65% occurring once and the leading ten covering over 8.5%. The specimen sequenced was memory CD4+ T cells sorted from blood. Subset meaning: CD45RA-negative fraction. The receptor's source is a man aged 25-45 years in good health. J is TRBJ2-5 and V is TRBV7-2; 12 nucleotides agree with TRBD2. The CDR3 nucleotides read TGTGCCAGCAGCTTGCCCCCCGGGACTAGCGGGCTCCAAGAGACCCAGTACTTC. Protein product: CASSLPPGTSGLQETQYF.